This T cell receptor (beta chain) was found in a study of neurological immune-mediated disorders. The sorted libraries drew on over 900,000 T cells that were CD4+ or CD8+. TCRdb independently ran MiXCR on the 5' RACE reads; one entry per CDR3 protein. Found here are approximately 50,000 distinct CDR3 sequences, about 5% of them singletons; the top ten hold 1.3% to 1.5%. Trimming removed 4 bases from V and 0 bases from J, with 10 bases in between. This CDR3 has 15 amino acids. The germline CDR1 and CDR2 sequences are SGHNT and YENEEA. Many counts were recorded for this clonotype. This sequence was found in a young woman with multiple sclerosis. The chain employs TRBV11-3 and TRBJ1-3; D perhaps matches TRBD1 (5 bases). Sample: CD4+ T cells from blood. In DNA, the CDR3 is TGTGCCAGCAGCTCCGGGACTCTCTCTGGAAACACCATATATTTT. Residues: CASSSGTLSGNTIYF.